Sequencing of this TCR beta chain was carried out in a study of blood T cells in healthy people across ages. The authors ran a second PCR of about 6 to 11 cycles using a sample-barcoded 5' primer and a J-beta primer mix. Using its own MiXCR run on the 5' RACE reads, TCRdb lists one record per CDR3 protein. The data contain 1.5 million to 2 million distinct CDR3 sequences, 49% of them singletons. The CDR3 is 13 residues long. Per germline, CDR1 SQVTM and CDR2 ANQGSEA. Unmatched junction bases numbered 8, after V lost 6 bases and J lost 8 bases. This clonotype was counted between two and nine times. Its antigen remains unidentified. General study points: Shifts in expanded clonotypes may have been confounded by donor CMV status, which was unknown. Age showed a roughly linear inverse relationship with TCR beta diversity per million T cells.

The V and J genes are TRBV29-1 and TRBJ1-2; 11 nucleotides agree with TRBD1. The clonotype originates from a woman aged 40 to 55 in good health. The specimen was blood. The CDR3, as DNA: TGCAGCGTCTACCGGGACAGGGGGAGCGGCTACACCTTC. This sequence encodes CSVYRDRGSGYTF.